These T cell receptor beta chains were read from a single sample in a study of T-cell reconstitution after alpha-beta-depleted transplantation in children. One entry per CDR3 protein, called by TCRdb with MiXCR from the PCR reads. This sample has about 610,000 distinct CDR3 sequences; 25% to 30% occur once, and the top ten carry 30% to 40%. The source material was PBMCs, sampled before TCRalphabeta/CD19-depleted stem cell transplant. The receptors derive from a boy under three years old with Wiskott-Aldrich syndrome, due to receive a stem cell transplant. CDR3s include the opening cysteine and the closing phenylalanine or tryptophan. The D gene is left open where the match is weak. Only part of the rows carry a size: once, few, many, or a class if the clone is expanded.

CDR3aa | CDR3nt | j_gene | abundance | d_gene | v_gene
CASGSRVTDSYEQYF | TGTGCCAGCGGGTCGAGGGTGACCGACTCCTACGAGCAGTACTTC | TRBJ2-7 | NA | NA | TRBV6-5
CSARVWTRGPDTQYF | TGCAGTGCTAGAGTATGGACTAGAGGCCCAGATACGCAGTATTTT | TRBJ2-3 | NA | TRBD2 | TRBV20-1
CSARQFPGADTQYF | TGCAGTGCTAGGCAGTTTCCAGGGGCAGATACGCAGTATTTT | TRBJ2-3 | NA | NA | TRBV20-1
CASSGLAGGPAEQYF | TGTGCCAGCAGTGGACTAGCGGGAGGGCCAGCCGAGCAGTACTTC | TRBJ2-7 | NA | TRBD2 | TRBV6-1
CASSFRRFSGANVLTF | TGTGCCAGTAGCTTCCGGCGGTTCTCTGGGGCCAACGTCCTGACTTTC | TRBJ2-6 | NA | NA | TRBV19
CASSLARGRGNTQYF | TGTGCCAGCAGCTTAGCCCGGGGCAGAGGGAATACGCAGTATTTT | TRBJ2-3 | few | NA | TRBV7-2
CASSFSSLGLEQYF | TGTGCCAGCAGTTTTAGCTCGCTTGGGCTCGAGCAGTACTTC | TRBJ2-7 | NA | NA | TRBV27
CASSGSSGRAYEQYF | TGCGCCAGCAGCGGGTCTAGCGGGAGGGCCTACGAGCAGTACTTC | TRBJ2-7 | many | TRBD2 | TRBV5-1
CASSLFSGRGNEQFF | TGTGCCAGCAGCTTATTTAGCGGGAGAGGAAATGAGCAGTTCTTC | TRBJ2-1 | few | TRBD2 | TRBV13
CSARDWGLAGGPGELFF | TGCAGTGCTAGAGATTGGGGACTAGCGGGAGGCCCCGGGGAGCTGTTTTTT | TRBJ2-2 | few | TRBD2 | TRBV20-1
CASSLDNEKLFF | TGTGCCAGCAGCTTGGACAACGAAAAACTGTTTTTT | TRBJ1-4 | few | NA | TRBV5-6
CASSQLWTRPNTEAFF | TGTGCCAGCAGTCAACTCTGGACGAGACCTAACACTGAAGCTTTCTTT | TRBJ1-1 | NA | NA | TRBV6-1
CASSLRDSTDTQYF | TGTGCCAGCAGTTTGCGGGATTCCACAGATACGCAGTATTTT | TRBJ2-3 | many | NA | TRBV12-3/TRBV12-4
CASSLEWPTGMNTEAFF | TGCGCCAGCAGCTTGGAGTGGCCGACAGGGATGAACACTGAAGCTTTCTTT | TRBJ1-1 | NA | TRBD1 | TRBV5-1
CASSYSIRGTYEQYF | TGTGCCAGCAGTTACTCGATTCGTGGAACCTACGAGCAGTACTTC | TRBJ2-7 | few | NA | TRBV6-2/TRBV6-3
CSASPPSGTYNEQFF | TGCAGTGCTAGTCCCCCTAGCGGGACCTACAATGAGCAGTTCTTC | TRBJ2-1 | NA | TRBD2 | TRBV20-1
CSARGTGEGDSPLHF | TGCAGTGCTAGGGGTACAGGGGAGGGAGATTCACCCCTCCACTTT | TRBJ1-6 | NA | TRBD1 | TRBV20-1
CSASGISYEQYF | TGCAGTGCTAGCGGGATCTCCTACGAGCAGTACTTC | TRBJ2-7 | few | NA | TRBV20-1
CSARDLQGTDTQYF | TGCAGTGCTAGAGATCTCCAGGGCACAGATACGCAGTATTTT | TRBJ2-3 | few | NA | TRBV20-1
CSASLPRGGLYEQYF | TGCAGTGCTTCTCTCCCTCGGGGTGGACTTTACGAGCAGTACTTC | TRBJ2-7 | few | NA | TRBV20-1
CASSQFTNTGELFF | TGTGCCAGCAGCCAATTTACGAACACCGGGGAGCTGTTTTTT | TRBJ2-2 | few | NA | TRBV14
CASSLMYQDIQYF | TGCGCCAGCAGCTTGATGTATCAGGACATTCAGTACTTC | TRBJ2-4 | few | NA | TRBV5-1
CAISESWGVRGRAKNIQYF | TGTGCCATCAGTGAGTCATGGGGGGTCAGAGGTAGGGCCAAAAACATTCAGTACTTC | TRBJ2-4 | NA | NA | TRBV10-3
CASSYRGRNSYEQYF | TGTGCCAGCAGTTACAGGGGGCGTAACTCCTACGAGCAGTACTTC | TRBJ2-7 | few | TRBD1 | TRBV12-3/TRBV12-4
CASSLWQYTGELFF | TGTGCCAGCAGCTTGTGGCAGTACACCGGGGAGCTGTTTTTT | TRBJ2-2 | NA | NA | TRBV7-9
CACRKGELADTQYF | TGTGCCTGTCGAAAGGGGGAGCTGGCAGATACGCAGTATTTT | TRBJ2-3 | NA | NA | TRBV27
CASRASKDTEAFF | TGTGCCAGCAGGGCCTCCAAGGACACTGAAGCTTTCTTT | TRBJ1-1 | NA | NA | TRBV6-1
CATSRDLGTSGSEQFF | TGTGCCACCAGCAGAGATCTCGGGACTAGCGGGTCTGAGCAGTTCTTC | TRBJ2-1 | NA | TRBD2 | TRBV15
CSVEDLGGELFF | TGCAGCGTTGAAGATTTAGGTGGGGAGCTGTTTTTT | TRBJ2-2 | few | NA | TRBV29-1
CASKIEGAAFF | TGCGCCAGCAAGATCGAGGGGGCAGCTTTCTTT | TRBJ1-1 | NA | TRBD1 | TRBV5-1
CATSRDKIGSGSETQYF | TGTGCCACCAGCAGAGATAAGATCGGTAGCGGGAGTGAGACCCAGTACTTC | TRBJ2-5 | NA | TRBD2 | TRBV15
CASSEETQYF | TGTGCCAGCAGTGAAGAGACCCAGTACTTC | TRBJ2-5 | many | NA | TRBV2
CASSSTSGSGGEQFF | TGTGCCAGCAGCTCCACTAGCGGGAGTGGGGGTGAGCAGTTCTTC | TRBJ2-1 | few | TRBD2 | TRBV7-9
CASSNRDRVRNQPQHF | TGTGCCAGTAGTAACCGTGACAGGGTGCGAAATCAGCCCCAGCATTTT | TRBJ1-5 | NA | TRBD1 | TRBV19
CASSLRGGPYEQYF | TGCGCCAGCAGCTTGAGGGGAGGGCCATACGAGCAGTACTTC | TRBJ2-7 | few | TRBD2 | TRBV5-1
CASSMVRDYEQYF | TGTGCCAGTAGTATGGTTAGGGACTACGAGCAGTACTTC | TRBJ2-7 | NA | NA | TRBV19
CASSIGQGAGELFF | TGCGCCAGCAGCATAGGACAGGGGGCCGGGGAGCTGTTTTTT | TRBJ2-2 | NA | TRBD1 | TRBV5-1
CASSEETSGRYQETQYF | TGTGCCAGCAGTGAGGAAACAAGCGGGAGGTACCAAGAGACCCAGTACTTC | TRBJ2-5 | NA | TRBD2 | TRBV6-1
CSVGEMRGMTEAFF | TGCAGCGTTGGGGAGATGAGGGGGATGACTGAAGCTTTCTTT | TRBJ1-1 | few | NA | TRBV29-1
CASSFSGTYGYTF | TGCGCCAGCAGCTTCTCAGGGACCTATGGCTACACCTTC | TRBJ1-2 | few | NA | TRBV5-1
CASSYRGGNEQFF | TGTGCCAGCAGCTACCGGGGTGGGAATGAGCAGTTCTTC | TRBJ2-1 | NA | NA | TRBV7-3
CASSHTGVAVNTEAFF | TGTGCCAGCAGCCACACAGGGGTGGCAGTGAACACTGAAGCTTTCTTT | TRBJ1-1 | NA | TRBD1 | TRBV12-3/TRBV12-4
CASSLMGLAGVENEQFF | TGTGCCAGCAGCCTCATGGGACTAGCGGGAGTTGAGAATGAGCAGTTCTTC | TRBJ2-1 | few | TRBD2 | TRBV5-6
CASSSNPQSYEQYF | TGCGCCAGCAGCTCCAACCCTCAATCCTACGAGCAGTACTTC | TRBJ2-7 | NA | NA | TRBV5-1
CAWSVGSSYNEQFF | TGTGCCTGGAGTGTGGGAAGCTCCTACAATGAGCAGTTCTTC | TRBJ2-1 | NA | NA | TRBV30
CSARLAGGPITGELFF | TGCAGTGCCCGACTAGCGGGAGGGCCGATAACCGGGGAGCTGTTTTTT | TRBJ2-2 | NA | TRBD2 | TRBV20-1
CSASGARSFYAGYTF | TGCAGTGCTAGTGGGGCCAGATCCTTCTATGCGGGCTACACCTTC | TRBJ1-2 | few | NA | TRBV20-1
CASTKIRDRDYEQYF | TGTGCCAGCACGAAGATAAGGGACAGGGACTACGAGCAGTACTTC | TRBJ2-7 | NA | TRBD1 | TRBV6-1
CAIRDGTSGSYEQYF | TGTGCCATCAGGGATGGGACTAGCGGGTCCTACGAGCAGTACTTC | TRBJ2-7 | few | TRBD2 | TRBV10-3
CSARVPPTGGGVF | TGCAGTGCTAGAGTTCCCCCCACAGGGGGGGGAGTCTTT | TRBJ1-1 | NA | TRBD1 | TRBV20-1
CASSFWYPNTEAFF | TGTGCCAGCAGTTTTTGGTACCCGAACACTGAAGCTTTCTTT | TRBJ1-1 | NA | NA | TRBV12-3/TRBV12-4
CASSSKNYGYTF | TGCGCCAGCAGCTCGAAGAACTATGGCTACACCTTC | TRBJ1-2 | few | NA | TRBV5-1
CASSFTPSSQETQYF | TGCGCCAGCAGCTTTACTCCTAGCAGCCAAGAGACCCAGTACTTC | TRBJ2-5 | few | NA | TRBV5-1
CASSQGLANYNEQFF | TGTGCCAGCAGCCAAGGACTAGCGAATTACAATGAGCAGTTCTTC | TRBJ2-1 | NA | TRBD2 | TRBV4-2
CASSQDDTSGPSYEQYF | TGTGCCAGCAGCCAGGACGACACTAGCGGGCCCTCCTACGAGCAGTACTTC | TRBJ2-7 | few | TRBD2 | TRBV4-2
CASSLMTGVTDTQYF | TGTGCCAGCAGTTTAATGACAGGGGTGACAGATACGCAGTATTTT | TRBJ2-3 | few | TRBD1 | TRBV12-3/TRBV12-4